This note documents a single T cell receptor (beta chain) sequence. The CDR3 spans 14 residues. Between the trimmed V and J ends, which lost 2 bases and 3 bases, there was a span of 10 bases. Here immunoSEQ multiplex PCR was the method, and the copy in TCRdb shows in-frame clones only, minus some. This sample has around 120,000 clones, with approximately 94% found just once. These data belong to a study of control samples from healthy donors and cancer patients. The chain links TRBV23-1 to TRBJ1-1; TRBD1 is a possible D gene (5 bases). TRBV23-1 is an ORF, and what it does is uncertain. This receptor was taken from a man in his thirties or forties in good health. The material sequenced was blood. CDR3 protein: CASSQAGPYTEAFF. For the CDR3, the DNA is TGCGCCAGCAGTCAAGCGGGGCCGTACACTGAAGCTTTCTTT.